This T cell receptor (beta chain) originates from a study of T cell clonotyping in hematopoietic cell transplantation. Whole-study findings and limits: CD4 and CD8 repertoire contributions could not be separated without sorting. At the given depth, recipient repertoires were over 95% de novo clonotypes. After transplant, recipient diversity fell while pathologically expanded clonotypes grew through day 180.

To note about this clone: Its antigen is not known.

Generated by immunoSEQ multiplex PCR, the TCRdb table keeps only in-frame clones and is missing some. The table records about 45,000 clones, roughly 94% of them present only once. The sequence was collected from a woman in her fifties or sixties in good health. Some clones in this sample may be carry-over from other donors' samples. The source material was peripheral blood mononuclear cells.

The CDR3 here is CASSITSGGDEQYF. The CDR3 DNA reads TGTGCCAGTAGTATAACAAGCGGTGGCGACGAGCAGTACTTC. This chain links TRBV19 with TRBJ2-7; possibly TRBD2 for D (5 bases). Germline CDR1 is LNHDA and CDR2 is SQIVND (reference sequence). Trimming shortened V by 2 bases and J by 5 bases, and 13 bases separated the two germline ends. The CDR3 totals 14 residues.